Below are 22 T cell receptor beta chains sequenced from a single sample in a study of cytomegalovirus exposure and HLA in healthy donors. Vbeta (60) and Jbeta (13) primers were used in the PCR. Libraries were prepared by immunoSEQ multiplex PCR; TCRdb keeps only in-frame clonotypes and omits some of them. This sample carries about 160,000 clones, roughly 82% of them seen once, and the ten largest clones take roughly 6.7%. Sequences were obtained from PBMCs. The receptor source for this set is a middle-aged man in good health and CMV-seropositive.

This clone was recorded once. The genes are TRBV14 and TRBJ2-1; 10 bases map to TRBD2. Germline V lookup: CDR1 SGHDN, CDR2 FVKESK. V lost 4 bases to trimming and J lost 3 bases; unmatched junction nucleotides: 3. The CDR3 totals 15 residues. DNA of the CDR3: TGTGCCAGCAGCCCCCCTAGCGGGAGCTACAATGAGCAGTTCTTC. This encodes CASSPPSGSYNEQFF.

The chain uses TRBV7-9 and TRBJ2-7; D unclear. Per the germline V gene, CDR1 is SEHNR and CDR2 is FQNEAQ (reference sequence). The length of the CDR3 is 14 residues. V was clipped by 3 bases and J by 5 bases, with 14 bases between them. This CDR3 is CASSFGGRGHEQYV. CDR3 DNA: TGTGCCAGCAGCTTTGGTGGCAGAGGCCACGAGCAGTACGTC.

The V and J genes are TRBV7-2 and TRBJ2-3; the D is unclear. The V gene's germline CDR1 is SGHTA and CDR2 FQGNSA. Trimming shortened V by 6 bases and J by 4 bases, and 11 bases separated the two germline ends. This CDR3 contains 13 residues. CDR3 nucleotide sequence: TGTGCCAGCAGGCCTAGTGGGTCAGATACGCAGTATTTT. As protein: CASRPSGSDTQYF.

J is TRBJ2-7 and V is TRBV10-2; 7 bases map to TRBD1. With V trimmed by 5 bases and J by 0 bases, 1 base remained unmatched. CDR1 is WSHSY, CDR2 SAAADI, per germline. This CDR3 contains 13 residues. DNA for the CDR3: TGCGCCAGCAGTCGGGACAGCTCCTACGAGCAGTACTTC. This translates into CASSRDSSYEQYF.

This sequence joins TRBV6-1 and TRBJ2-7, with TRBD1 matching over 7 bases. The CDR3 spans 12 residues. Trimming removed 4 bases from V and 5 bases from J; junction bases left unmatched: 2. CDR1 and CDR2 from the germline V gene are MNHNS and SASEGT. CDR3 sequence (DNA): TGTGCCAGCAGTGTAGACAGGGACGAGCAGTACGTC. Its translation is CASSVDRDEQYV.

The chain joins TRBV19 to TRBJ1-5; tentative D call: TRBD1 (5 bases). This CDR3 contains 16 residues. Per the germline V gene, CDR1 is LNHDA and CDR2 is SQIVND (reference sequence). The V end was cut by 4 bases, the J end by 2 bases, with 15 bases between. The CDR3 region is CASSKGGRGGNQPQHF. The CDR3, as DNA: TGTGCCAGTAGTAAAGGAGGGAGGGGTGGCAATCAGCCCCAGCATTTT.

This clone was seen a single time. V gene TRBV5-1 combines with J gene TRBJ1-1, with a weak D call TRBD1 (6 bases). Germline V gives CDR1 SGHRS, CDR2 YFSETQ. Trimming pared 0 bases from V and 11 bases from J, leaving 11 bases between. CDR3 length equals 12 residues. The CDR3 is CASSLDRVSAFF. CDR3 DNA: TGCGCCAGCAGCTTGGACAGGGTGTCTGCTTTCTTT. Full variable domain (missing parts from reference TRBV5-1 and TRBJ1-1): KAGVTQTPRYLIKTRGQQVTLSCSPISGHRSVSWYQQTPGQGLQFLFEYFSETQRNKGNFPGRFSGRQFSNSRSEMNVSTLELGDSALYLCASSLDRVSAFFGQGTRLTVV.

The gene calls are TRBV7-9 and TRBJ1-2; D remains ambiguous. Looked up from germline, CDR1 is SEHNR and CDR2 is FQNEAQ (reference sequence). The CDR3 sequence is 15 residues long. V lost 5 bases, J lost 4 bases, and 17 bases lay in between. CDR3 loop: CASSAGSSLGYGYTF. The CDR3 nucleotides read TGTGCCAGCAGCGCTGGGTCCTCACTAGGCTATGGCTACACCTTC.

V and J are TRBV20-1 and TRBJ1-1; 7 positions match TRBD1. Looked up from germline, CDR1 is DFQATT and CDR2 is SNEGSKA (reference sequence). The CDR3 contains 11 residues. The ends lost 8 bases at V and 6 bases at J; junction bases unmatched: 6. The DNA of the CDR3 is TGCAGTACGGGCAGGGGGGCTGAAGCTTTCTTT. Translation: CSTGRGAEAFF.

The CDR3 here is CASRNRGLENTEAFF. CDR3 sequence (DNA): TGCGCCAGCAGGAACAGGGGGCTTGAGAACACTGAAGCTTTCTTT. The J gene is TRBJ1-1, the V gene TRBV5-1; 9 bases line up with TRBD1. The CDR3 consists of 15 residues. V trimming: 5 bases; J trimming: 1 base; junction bases outside the gene matches: 6. Germline V gene data show CDR1 as SGHRS and CDR2 as YFSETQ.

The genes are TRBV9 and TRBJ2-2, with 7 bases that match TRBD2. Germline CDR1 is SGDLS and CDR2 is YYNGEE. The V segment lost 3 bases and the J segment 6 bases; nucleotides outside the gene matches: 11. The CDR3 loop spans 16 amino acids. DNA of the CDR3: TGTGCCAGCAGCGCTTACGGGGGGATTGAGTCCGGGGAGCTGTTTTTT. Translation: CASSAYGGIESGELFF.

V gene TRBV11-2 combines with J gene TRBJ2-7, with D hard to call. Germline CDR1 is SGHAT and CDR2 is FQNNGV. Trimming cost V 2 bases and J 0 bases, with 11 bases left between them. This CDR3 spans 15 amino acids. CDR3 in DNA: TGTGCCAGCAGCTTAAAGACACCGAGCTCCTACGAGCAGTACTTC. It encodes CASSLKTPSSYEQYF.

The chain couples TRBV6-1 to TRBJ2-4; TRBD1 agrees at 8 bases. Germline V CDR1 and CDR2: MNHNS, SASEGT. V trimming: 8 bases; J trimming: 4 bases; junction bases outside the gene matches: 1. The length of the CDR3 is 12 residues. Written as DNA, the CDR3 is TGTGCCAGCGGGACAGGAAAAAACATTCAGTACTTC. This codes for CASGTGKNIQYF.

V usage is TRBV19 and J usage is TRBJ1-4; a possible D gene is TRBD1 (6 bases). Germline CDR1 is LNHDA and CDR2 is SQIVND (reference sequence). Deletions cut 5 bases from V and 5 bases from J, with 9 bases between. The CDR3 totals 13 residues. CDR3 sequence: CASSSDRNEKLFF. In DNA, the CDR3 is TGTGCCAGTAGTTCGGACAGAAATGAAAAACTGTTTTTT.

The V gene is TRBV2, the J gene TRBJ1-1; 8 bases match TRBD1. J was trimmed by 6 bases and V by 6 bases; bases with no gene match: 12. The CDR3 extends over 15 amino acids. CDR1 and CDR2 from the germline V gene are SNHLY and FYNNEI. This CDR3 is CASSRDRTMGAEAFF. The CDR3 coding sequence is TGTGCCAGCAGCCGGGACAGGACTATGGGGGCTGAAGCTTTCTTT.

The CDR3 loop is CATSRDREDNEQFF. The CDR3 nucleotides are TGTGCCACCAGCAGAGACAGGGAGGACAATGAGCAGTTCTTC. V is TRBV15 and J is TRBJ2-1; maybe TRBD2 (6 bases). Germline V gene data show CDR1 as LNHNV and CDR2 as YYDKDF (reference sequence). CDR3 length: 14 amino acids. The V and J ends lost 0 bases and 5 bases respectively, with 8 bases between them.

This clone was detected a few times. The V gene is TRBV6-5, the J gene TRBJ2-7; 7 bases fit TRBD2. The germline CDR1 and CDR2 sequences are MNHEY and SVGAGI. The junction had 10 bases not matched to a gene; V was cut back by 6 bases and J by 8 bases. This CDR3 has 13 residues. The CDR3 loop is CASSKTGGLQQYV. CDR3 coding DNA: TGTGCCAGCAGCAAAACGGGAGGCCTGCAGCAGTACGTC.

The chain employs TRBV5-4 and TRBJ2-7; TRBD2 matches 9 bases. Germline V lookup: CDR1 SGHNT, CDR2 YYREEE (reference sequence). The CDR3 length is 15 residues. J was trimmed by 6 bases and V by 2 bases; bases with no gene match: 9. The CDR3 protein is CASSFSRKRGAEQYF. The CDR3, as DNA: TGTGCCAGCAGCTTTTCTCGCAAGCGGGGGGCCGAGCAGTACTTC.

This CDR3 reads CASSDGIGRWGQPQHF. Here the CDR3 DNA reads TGTGCCAGCAGTGATGGTATTGGTAGGTGGGGCCAGCCCCAGCATTTT. The J gene is TRBJ1-5, the V gene TRBV2; maybe TRBD1 (5 bases). This CDR3 has 16 amino acids. The V end lost 3 bases, the J end lost 7 bases, and 19 bases lay between the germline ends. Germline values: CDR1 SNHLY, CDR2 FYNNEI.

J is TRBJ1-2 and V is TRBV5-1; 10 nucleotides agree with TRBD1. V was pared by 0 bases and J by 7 bases, with 6 bases of the junction left unmatched. CDR3 size: 15 residues. The V gene's germline CDR1 is SGHRS and CDR2 YFSETQ. CDR3 protein: CASSLGGTGASGYTF. DNA of the CDR3: TGCGCCAGCAGCTTGGGTGGGACAGGGGCGAGTGGCTACACCTTC. Combining the CDR3 with reference TRBV5-1 and TRBJ1-2 gives the whole variable domain KAGVTQTPRYLIKTRGQQVTLSCSPISGHRSVSWYQQTPGQGLQFLFEYFSETQRNKGNFPGRFSGRQFSNSRSEMNVSTLELGDSALYLCASSLGGTGASGYTFGSGTRLTVV.

This chain joins TRBV7-9 and TRBJ2-1, with D perhaps TRBD2 (8 bases). The CDR3 loop spans 16 amino acids. The V end lost 7 bases, the J end lost 0 bases, and 16 bases lay between the germline ends. Germline values: CDR1 SEHNR, CDR2 FQNEAQ (reference sequence). In nucleotides, the CDR3 is TGTGCCAGCATCGGGGGGGGACAGAGCTCCTACAATGAGCAGTTCTTC. Translated: CASIGGGQSSYNEQFF.

This clone appeared once. V and J are TRBV2 and TRBJ2-5, with 12 nucleotides matching TRBD2. The CDR3 runs 14 residues. The J segment lost 6 bases and the V segment lost 6 bases, leaving 5 bases of the junction unmatched. Germline V gives CDR1 SNHLY, CDR2 FYNNEI. The CDR3 DNA follows: TGTGCCAGCAGAACTAGCGGGAGGACTCAGACCCAGTACTTC. It yields the protein CASRTSGRTQTQYF.